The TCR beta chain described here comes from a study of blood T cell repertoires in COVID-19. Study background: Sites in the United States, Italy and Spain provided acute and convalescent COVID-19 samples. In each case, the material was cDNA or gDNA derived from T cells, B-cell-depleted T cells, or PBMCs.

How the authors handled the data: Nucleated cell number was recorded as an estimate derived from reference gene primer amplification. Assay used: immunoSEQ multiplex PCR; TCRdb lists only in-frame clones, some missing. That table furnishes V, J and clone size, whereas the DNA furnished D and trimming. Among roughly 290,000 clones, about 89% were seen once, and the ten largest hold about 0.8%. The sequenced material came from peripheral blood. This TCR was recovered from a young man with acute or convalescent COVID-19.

In DNA, the CDR3 is TGTGCCAGCAGGTCGGACAGGATGTCCCTCCACTTT. Protein product: CASRSDRMSLHF. The genes are TRBV6-5 and TRBJ1-6; 7 bases fit TRBD1. V dropped 6 bases and J dropped 14; count of bases not matched to a gene: 7. This CDR3 is built from 12 residues. CDR1 and CDR2 from the germline V gene are MNHEY and SVGAGI.